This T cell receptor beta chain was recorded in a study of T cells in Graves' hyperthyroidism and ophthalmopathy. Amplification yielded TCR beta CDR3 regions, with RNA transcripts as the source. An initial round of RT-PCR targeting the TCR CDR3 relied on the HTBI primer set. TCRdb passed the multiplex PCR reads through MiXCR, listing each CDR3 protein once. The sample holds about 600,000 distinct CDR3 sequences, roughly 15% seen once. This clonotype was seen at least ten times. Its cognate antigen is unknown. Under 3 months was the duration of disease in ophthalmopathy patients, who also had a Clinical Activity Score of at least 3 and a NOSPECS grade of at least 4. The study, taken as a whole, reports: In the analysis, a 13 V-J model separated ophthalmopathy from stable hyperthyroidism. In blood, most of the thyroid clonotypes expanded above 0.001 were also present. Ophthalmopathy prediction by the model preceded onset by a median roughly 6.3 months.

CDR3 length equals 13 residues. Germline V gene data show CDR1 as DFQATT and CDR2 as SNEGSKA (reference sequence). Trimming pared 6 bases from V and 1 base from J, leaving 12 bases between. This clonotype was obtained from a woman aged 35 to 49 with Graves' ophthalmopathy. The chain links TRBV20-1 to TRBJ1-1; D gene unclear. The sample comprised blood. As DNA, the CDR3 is TGCAGTGCCGGCGGGTGGAAGAACACTGAAGCTTTCTTT. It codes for CSAGGWKNTEAFF.